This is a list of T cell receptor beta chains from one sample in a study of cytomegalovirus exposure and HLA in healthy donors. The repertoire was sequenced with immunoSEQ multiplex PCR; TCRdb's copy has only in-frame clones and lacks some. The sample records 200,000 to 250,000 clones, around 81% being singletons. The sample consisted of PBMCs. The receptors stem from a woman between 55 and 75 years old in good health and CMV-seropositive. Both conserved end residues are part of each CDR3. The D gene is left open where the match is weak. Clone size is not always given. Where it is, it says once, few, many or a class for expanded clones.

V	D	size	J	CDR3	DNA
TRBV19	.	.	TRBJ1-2	CASSLDSRDTRNYGYTF	TGTGCCAGTAGTCTCGATTCCCGGGACACAAGGAACTATGGCTACACCTTC
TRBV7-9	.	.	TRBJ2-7	CASSLNYEQYF	TGTGCCAGCAGCCTTAATTACGAGCAGTACTTC
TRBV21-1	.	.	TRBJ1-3	CASSKDRSDFFSGNTIYF	TGTGCCAGCAGCAAAGATAGGAGCGACTTTTTCTCTGGAAACACCATATATTTT
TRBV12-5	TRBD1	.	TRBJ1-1	CASGLARPGQGHTEAFF	TGTGCTAGTGGTTTGGCTCGACCGGGACAGGGCCACACTGAAGCTTTCTTT
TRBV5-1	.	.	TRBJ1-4	CASSLIPATNEKLFF	TGCGCCAGCAGCTTAATTCCAGCAACTAATGAAAAACTGTTTTTT
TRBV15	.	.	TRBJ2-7	CATSRERTVSYEQYF	TGTGCCACCAGTCGGGAACGGACGGTCTCCTACGAGCAGTACTTC
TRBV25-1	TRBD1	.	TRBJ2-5	CASSVGQEETQYF	TGTGCCAGCAGTGTTGGACAGGAAGAGACCCAGTACTTC
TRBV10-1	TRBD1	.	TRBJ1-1	CASSESGGAEAFF	TGCGCCAGCAGTGAGTCAGGGGGCGCTGAAGCTTTCTTT
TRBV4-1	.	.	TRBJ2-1	CASSQDLRGNEQFF	TGCGCCAGCAGCCAAGATTTACGCGGGAATGAGCAGTTCTTC
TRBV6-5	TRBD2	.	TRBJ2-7	CASRGLGSYEQYF	TGTGCCAGCAGGGGACTAGGGTCCTACGAGCAGTACTTC
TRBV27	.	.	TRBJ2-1	CASSSFSTRLYNEQFF	TGTGCCAGCAGTTCCTTCTCGACTAGACTTTACAATGAGCAGTTCTTC
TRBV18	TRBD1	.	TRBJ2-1	CASSLRDSSYNEQFF	TGTGCCAGCTCCCTTCGGGACAGTTCCTACAATGAGCAGTTCTTC
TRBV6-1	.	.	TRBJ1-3	CASMGPKGRNTIYF	TGTGCCAGCATGGGGCCCAAGGGAAGAAACACCATATATTTT
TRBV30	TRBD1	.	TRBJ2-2	CAWAKGADTGELFF	TGTGCCTGGGCCAAGGGGGCTGACACCGGGGAGCTGTTTTTT
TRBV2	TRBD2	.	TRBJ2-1	CASSGLFLAGGSYNEQFF	TGTGCCAGCAGTGGACTCTTCCTAGCGGGAGGATCTTACAATGAGCAGTTCTTC
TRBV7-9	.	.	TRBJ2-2	CASSRDRVAGELFF	TGTGCCAGCAGCCGAGACCGGGTGGCCGGGGAGCTGTTTTTT
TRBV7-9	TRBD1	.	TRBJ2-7	CASSSPRQGAYSEQYF	TGTGCCAGCAGCTCCCCGCGACAGGGGGCGTACTCCGAGCAGTACTTC
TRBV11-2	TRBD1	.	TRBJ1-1	CASSSRTGTEAFF	TGTGCCAGCAGCTCGAGGACAGGGACTGAAGCTTTCTTT
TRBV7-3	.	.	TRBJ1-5	CASPKSQPQHF	TGTGCCAGCCCGAAGAGTCAGCCCCAGCATTTT
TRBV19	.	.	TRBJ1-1	CASSISGFSNTEAFF	TGTGCCAGTAGTATTTCCGGGTTTTCGAACACTGAAGCTTTCTTT
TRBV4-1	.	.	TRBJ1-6	CASSQSGHESPLHF	TGCGCCAGCAGCCAATCCGGACATGAATCACCCCTCCACTTT
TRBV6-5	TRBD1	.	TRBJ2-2	CASSQDRAETGELFF	TGTGCCAGCAGCCAGGACAGGGCTGAGACCGGGGAGCTGTTTTTT
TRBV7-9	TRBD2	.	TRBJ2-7	CASSPRGRREGSYEQYF	TGTGCCAGCAGCCCCCGGGGCCGGCGGGAGGGCTCCTACGAGCAGTACTTC
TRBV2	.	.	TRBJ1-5	CASTDGGNQPQHF	TGTGCCAGCACCGACGGGGGAAATCAGCCCCAGCATTTT
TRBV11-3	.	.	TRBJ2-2	CASSLSGSNTGELFF	TGTGCCAGCAGCCTTAGCGGTTCGAACACCGGGGAGCTGTTTTTT
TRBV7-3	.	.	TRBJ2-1	CASSLSRAGINEQFF	TGTGCCAGCAGCCTATCTCGGGCGGGAATAAATGAGCAGTTCTTC
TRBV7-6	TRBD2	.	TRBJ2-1	CASSPRSGSGEQFF	TGTGCCAGCAGCCCCCGTAGCGGGAGCGGTGAGCAGTTCTTC
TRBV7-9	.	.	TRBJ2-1	CASSRASFDEQFF	TGTGCCAGCAGCCGAGCTAGTTTCGATGAGCAGTTCTTC
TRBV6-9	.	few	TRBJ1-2	CASSSTYERGYTF	TGTGCCAGCAGTTCAACCTATGAGAGGGGCTACACCTTC
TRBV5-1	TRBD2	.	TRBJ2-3	CASSPGTSGTDTQYF	TGCGCCAGCAGCCCCGGGACTAGCGGCACAGATACGCAGTATTTT
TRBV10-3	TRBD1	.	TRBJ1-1	CAIPRQGQNTEAFF	TGTGCCATCCCTCGACAGGGCCAGAACACTGAAGCTTTCTTT
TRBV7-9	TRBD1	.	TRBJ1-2	CSSSLLTGVSEGYTF	TGTTCCAGCAGCTTACTGACAGGGGTGAGCGAGGGGTACACCTTC